The 15 T cell receptor beta chains presented below share a single source sample, sequenced in a study of cytomegalovirus exposure and HLA in healthy donors. Primers for the PCR totalled 60 Vbeta and 13 Jbeta. Profiled with immunoSEQ multiplex PCR; TCRdb holds only in-frame clones, not every one. The sample carries under 150,000 clones, 80% recorded once. What was sequenced was PBMCs. These receptors originate from a male donor in good health and CMV-seronegative.

The rearrangement joins TRBV10-3 to TRBJ1-3; D remains unclear. V was trimmed by 7 bases and J by 0 bases, leaving 10 bases between them. CDR3 length equals 14 residues. CDR1 is ENHRY and CDR2 is SYGVKD in the germline V gene. In DNA form, the CDR3 reads TGTGCCATCACGGAGGGCGTCTCTGGAAACACCATATATTTT. It yields the protein CAITEGVSGNTIYF.

The chain combines TRBV9 with TRBJ2-3, with D possibly TRBD2 on 6 matching bases. Germline V CDR1 and CDR2: SGDLS, YYNGEE. The CDR3 contains 21 residues. The ends were cut back, 4 bases at V and 4 bases at J, with 34 bases in the middle. The CDR3 DNA is TGTGCCAGCAGCCCTCGTTCCGGGACTGGAGCCGCGGTCGGCTTTTCAGATACGCAGTATTTT. It codes for CASSPRSGTGAAVGFSDTQYF.

The rearrangement links TRBV27 to TRBJ2-3; 16 bases agree with TRBD2. Looked up from germline, CDR1 is MNHEY and CDR2 is SMNVEV (reference sequence). CDR3 length: 19 amino acids. The J segment lost 2 bases and the V segment lost 5 bases, leaving 10 bases of the junction unmatched. DNA of the CDR3: TGTGCCAGCAGTCGTCCGGGACTAGCGGGGGGGCCGGCCACAGATACGCAGTATTTT. Translation gives CASSRPGLAGGPATDTQYF.

The chain uses TRBV6-5 and TRBJ2-3; 7 nucleotides match TRBD2. V was clipped by 6 bases and J by 4 bases; unmatched bases: 7. CDR3 size: 14 residues. Germline CDR1 and CDR2: MNHEY and SVGAGI. CDR3 bases: TGTGCCAGCAGCCCCGGACTAGATTCAGATACGCAGTATTTT. Its translation is CASSPGLDSDTQYF.

As regards this clone: At one end, the junction sequence differs from germline, possibly due to a read error. The chain uses TRBV7-9 and TRBJ2-7, with 7 bases that match TRBD1. The germline V gene has CDR1 SEHNR and CDR2 FQNEAQ (reference sequence). The CDR3 covers 16 residues. The CDR3 sequence: CSSTLGPGQLSYEQYF. CDR3 DNA: TGTTCCAGCACCCTCGGACCGGGACAGCTTTCCTACGAGCAGTACTTC.

The chain uses TRBV5-5 and TRBJ1-5; tentative D call: TRBD1 (5 bases). Between the trimmed V and J ends, which lost 2 bases and 8 bases, there was a span of 20 bases. Germline V gene lookup returns CDR1 SGHKS and CDR2 YYEKEE (reference sequence). This CDR3 is 16 amino acids long. In nucleotides, the CDR3 is TGTGCCAGCAGCTTCGGTGGAAGGGGCCGAAGTGAGCCCCAGCATTTT. This encodes CASSFGGRGRSEPQHF.

The chain employs TRBV2 and TRBJ1-5, with 7 nucleotides matching TRBD1. This CDR3 has 15 amino acids. Germline loops: CDR1 SNHLY, CDR2 FYNNEI. V was clipped by 5 bases and J by 7 bases; unmatched bases: 11. CDR3 sequence reads: CASSTGVGRRQPQHF. The CDR3 DNA reads as TGTGCCAGCAGTACAGGGGTAGGCCGTCGGCAGCCCCAGCATTTT.

In its sample, this clone was seen once. The CDR3 is CASSIRQGAYNEQFF. As DNA, the CDR3 is TGTGCCAGCAGCATACGACAGGGAGCCTACAATGAGCAGTTCTTC. This sequence joins TRBV7-9 and TRBJ2-1; 7 bases fit TRBD1. The junction had 6 bases not matched to a gene; V was cut back by 5 bases and J by 2 bases. Germline values: CDR1 SEHNR, CDR2 FQNEAQ (reference sequence). This CDR3 is 15 amino acids long.

Concerning this clone itself: One end of the junction fails to match germline, which may point to a read error. The chain recombines TRBV7-9 with TRBJ2-1; 10 bases fit TRBD2. The CDR3 is 17 residues long. From germline, CDR1 is SEHNR and CDR2 FQNEAQ (reference sequence). CDR3 amino acids: CSSSLSGRASSYNEQFF. The CDR3 bases are TGTTCCAGCAGCTTGAGCGGGAGGGCCAGCTCCTACAATGAGCAGTTCTTC. Together with reference TRBV7-9 and TRBJ2-1, the CDR3 gives the full variable domain: DTGVSQNPRHKITKRGQNVTFRCDPISEHNRLYWYRQTLGQGPEFLTYFQNEAQLEKSRLLSDRFSAERPKGSFSTLEIQRTEQGDSAMYLCSSSLSGRASSYNEQFFGPGTRLTVL.

V and J are TRBV30 and TRBJ1-2, with 7 positions matching TRBD1. Germline trimming cut 1 base from V and 4 bases from J; bases unmatched to any gene: 3. The CDR3 runs to 13 residues. Germline values: CDR1 GTSNPN, CDR2 SVGIG (reference sequence). The CDR3 sequence is CAWSATGRYGYTF. The CDR3 coding sequence is TGTGCCTGGAGTGCGACAGGGCGCTATGGCTACACCTTC.

This clone was counted only a few times. The chain has TRBV10-3 and TRBJ2-7; D is undetermined. V was trimmed by 0 bases and J by 2 bases, leaving 8 bases between them. This CDR3 region has 14 residues. From germline, CDR1 is ENHRY and CDR2 SYGVKD. For the CDR3, the DNA is TGTGCCATCAGTGAGTCAACGAGGACCTACGAGCAGTACTTC. The encoded protein is CAISESTRTYEQYF.

The chain uses TRBV29-1 and TRBJ2-3; D might be TRBD2 (5 bases). CDR1 and CDR2 (germline): SQVTM, ANQGSEA. V lost 0 bases, J lost 4 bases, and 17 bases lay in between. The CDR3 sequence is 16 residues long. CDR3 DNA sequence: TGCAGCGTTGAAGATCATTGGACTGAGGGCGCAGATACGCAGTATTTT. Its protein is CSVEDHWTEGADTQYF.

The rearrangement links TRBV9 to TRBJ2-3, with 10 bases lining up with TRBD2. Germline CDR1 is SGDLS and CDR2 is YYNGEE. The CDR3 sequence is 15 residues long. After removal of 4 bases from V and 6 bases from J, the junction contained 8 bases not matched to a gene. CDR3 in DNA: TGTGCCAGCAGCATTCAGCGGGAGGGCCGGGATACGCAGTATTTT. It yields the protein CASSIQREGRDTQYF.

The table lists this clone with a few counts. The rearrangement uses TRBV6-4 and TRBJ2-6, with TRBD1 matching 8 bases. Losses at the gene ends were 5 bases for V and 1 base for J; bases not matched to a gene: 4. The CDR3 has 16 amino acids. CDR1 and CDR2 from the germline V gene are MRHNA and SNTAGT. CDR3 bases: TGTGCCAGCAGTCCCCGGACAGGGTCTGGGGCCAACGTCCTGACTTTC. Amino acid sequence: CASSPRTGSGANVLTF.

The chain couples TRBV27 to TRBJ1-5; 11 bases are a match to TRBD1. The CDR3 contains 14 residues. J was trimmed by 4 bases and V by 8 bases; bases with no gene match: 4. The germline V gene has CDR1 MNHEY and CDR2 SMNVEV (reference sequence). For the CDR3, the DNA is TGTGCCAGCCGGGGACAGGGGGATAATCAGCCCCAGCATTTT. It specifies CASRGQGDNQPQHF.